This TCR beta chain is drawn from a study of blood T cell repertoires in COVID-19. Whole-study context: Spain, Italy and the United States supplied samples that represented acute and convalescent COVID-19.

Repertoires were generated with immunoSEQ multiplex PCR, while TCRdb's copy carries only in-frame clones and drops some. The sample consists of hundreds of thousands of clones, 80% to 90% of them appearing once. V was trimmed by 2 bases and J by 0 bases, leaving 11 bases between them. The CDR3 sequence is 16 residues long. The germline V gene encodes CDR1 MGHRA and CDR2 YSYEKL. Cohorts were assigned according to the clinical history that participants reported. Cohort 3 recovered donors had two negative PCRs, clearance, or symptom resolution. This clone was detected only a few times. The sequence was obtained from a man younger than 35 who had recovered from COVID-19. The rearrangement joins TRBV4-1 to TRBJ2-1; a possible D gene is TRBD2 (5 bases). Material for sequencing was PBMCs or T cells enriched from blood (not recorded which). The CDR3 bases are TGCGCCAGCAGCCAAAGAGGGTCGAGCTCCTACAATGAGCAGTTCTTC. Amino acid sequence: CASSQRGSSSYNEQFF.